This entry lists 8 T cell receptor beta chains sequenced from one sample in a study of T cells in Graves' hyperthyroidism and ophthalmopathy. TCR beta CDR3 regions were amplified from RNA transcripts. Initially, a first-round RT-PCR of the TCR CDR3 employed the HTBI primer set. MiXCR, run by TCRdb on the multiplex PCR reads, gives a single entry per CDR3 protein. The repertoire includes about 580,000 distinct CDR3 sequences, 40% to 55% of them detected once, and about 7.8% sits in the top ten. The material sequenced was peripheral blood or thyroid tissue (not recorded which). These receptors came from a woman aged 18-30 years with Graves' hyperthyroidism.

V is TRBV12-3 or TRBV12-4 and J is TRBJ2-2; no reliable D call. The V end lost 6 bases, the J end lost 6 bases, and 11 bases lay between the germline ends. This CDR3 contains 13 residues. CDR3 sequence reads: CASSHDTPGELFF. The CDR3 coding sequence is TGTGCCAGCAGCCATGACACCCCCGGGGAGCTGTTTTTT.

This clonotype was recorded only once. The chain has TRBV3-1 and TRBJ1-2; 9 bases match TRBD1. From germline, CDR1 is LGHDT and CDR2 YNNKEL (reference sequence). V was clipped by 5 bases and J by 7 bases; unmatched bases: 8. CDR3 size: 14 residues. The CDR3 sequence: CASSITGGDGGYTF. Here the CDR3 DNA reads TGTGCCAGCAGCATAACAGGGGGCGATGGTGGCTACACCTTC.

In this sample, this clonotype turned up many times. The CDR3 DNA reads TGCAGTGCTAGAGAGGAGCGGGAGCTGTTTTTT. Encoded protein: CSAREERELFF. The chain uses TRBV20-1 and TRBJ2-2; no reliable D call. The CDR3 length is 11 residues. The V gene lost 0 bases and the J gene lost 9 bases, with 5 bases spanning the gap. CDR1 is DFQATT, CDR2 SNEGSKA, per germline (reference sequence).

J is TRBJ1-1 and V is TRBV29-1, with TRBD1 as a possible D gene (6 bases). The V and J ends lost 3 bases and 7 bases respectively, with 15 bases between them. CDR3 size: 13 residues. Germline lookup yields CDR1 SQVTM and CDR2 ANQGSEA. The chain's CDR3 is CSVEGQGDNEAFF. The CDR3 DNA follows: TGCAGCGTTGAGGGGCAAGGGGACAATGAAGCTTTCTTT.

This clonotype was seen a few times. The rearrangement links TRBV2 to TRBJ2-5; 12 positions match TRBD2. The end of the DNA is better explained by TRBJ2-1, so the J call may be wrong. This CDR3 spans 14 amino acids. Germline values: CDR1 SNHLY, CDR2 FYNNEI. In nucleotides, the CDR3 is TGTGCCAGTTGGACTAGCGGGAAGAACAATGAGCAGTTCTTC. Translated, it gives CASWTSGKNNEQFF.

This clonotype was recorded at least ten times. The CDR3 DNA follows: TGTGCCAGCAGCGTAGAGGGCCGGGGGCAGGCGAGCAATCAGCCCCAGCATTTT. Its translation: CASSVEGRGQASNQPQHF. The rearrangement uses TRBV9 and TRBJ1-5, with D possibly matching TRBD1 (6 bases). From germline, CDR1 is SGDLS and CDR2 YYNGEE. This CDR3 spans 18 amino acids. V gave up 0 bases and J gave up 1 base, with 17 bases separating them.

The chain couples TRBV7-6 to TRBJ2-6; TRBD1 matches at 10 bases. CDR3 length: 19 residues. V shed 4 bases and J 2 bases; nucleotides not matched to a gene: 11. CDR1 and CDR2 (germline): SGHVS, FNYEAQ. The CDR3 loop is CASSSPGTGVNTGANVLTF. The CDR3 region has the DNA TGTGCCAGCAGCTCCCCCGGGACAGGGGTGAACACTGGGGCCAACGTCCTGACTTTC.

CDR3 sequence reads: CSSEYTGGRDTEAFF. The CDR3 bases are TGCAGCAGTGAATACACGGGGGGACGAGACACTGAAGCTTTCTTT. The chain links TRBV29-1 to TRBJ1-1; TRBD1 is a possible D gene (5 bases). Per the germline V gene, CDR1 is SQVTM and CDR2 is ANQGSEA. V was pared by 8 bases and J by 3 bases, with 22 bases between. CDR3 size: 15 residues.